This T cell receptor beta chain was recovered during a study of blood T cell repertoires in COVID-19. Study in general: Donors in the United States, Italy and Spain gave samples during acute or convalescent COVID-19. T cells, B-cell-depleted T cells, or PBMCs provided the cDNA or gDNA that served as material.

The CDR3 runs to 12 residues. Germline lookup yields CDR1 GTSNPN and CDR2 SVGIG (reference sequence). V lost 5 bases and J lost 4; bases outside the gene matches: 4. TCRdb's copy holds only in-frame clones and misses some; the assay was immunoSEQ multiplex PCR. This table has about 230,000 clones, roughly 79% appearing once. The origin of this receptor is a woman of 80 years or more with COVID-19, enrolled during active disease. This chain joins TRBV30 and TRBJ1-2; 7 nucleotides align to TRBD1. Sample: peripheral blood. CDR3 coding DNA: TGTGCCTGGCTACAGGGGACCTATGGCTACACCTTC. This translates into CAWLQGTYGYTF.